This record covers a single TCR beta chain. This receptor's antigen is unknown. Per-base qualities were not stored, and no clone one base away is much larger. The sample belongs to a study of OX40 agonist ivuxolimab in advanced cancers. Background on the whole study: The costimulatory receptor OX40 (CD134) was targeted by ivuxolimab, a fully human IgG2 agonistic monoclonal antibody. Intravenous ivuxolimab was administered to patients every 2 weeks at six dose levels: 0.01, 0.1, 0.3, 1.5, 3 and 10 mg/kg. Of the roughly 52 dose-escalation patients, hepatocellular carcinoma was present in approximately 20, melanoma in roughly 15, renal cell carcinoma in 9 and head and neck cancer in 9. A male proportion of almost 85% and a mean age of approximately 60 years, ranging from about 20 to 79, were recorded for the dose-escalation cohort. Patients were allowed to have had prior anti-PD-1, anti-PD-L1 or anti-CTLA-4 therapy, and less than 45% of the dose-escalation patients had previously received checkpoint inhibitors. Three dose-escalation patients achieved partial responses, one with hepatocellular carcinoma and two with cutaneous melanoma. Peripheral TCRbeta sequencing was intended to test whether TCR sequence diversity was altered and clonal T-cell expansion was caused by ivuxolimab. The monotherapy dose-escalation portion (N of about 50 patients) of the phase I ivuxolimab trial is reported in the paper.

Genomic DNA was extracted from sorted cells for sequencing of the TCRbeta CDR3 region. The immunoSEQ Assay was used to sequence the TCRbeta CDR3 regions. TCRdb limited this immuneACCESS table to in-frame rearrangements with V and J called. A share of clones is missing; checked studies link under half to unresolved V genes, and the rest is unexplained. Here the sample has fewer than 65,000 clones; roughly nine tenths occur a single time. The ten largest clonotypes hold 4% to 4.5% of the sample. The trial excluded patients who had a history of autoimmune disease or who were on systemic immunosuppression. Peripheral blood for TCR sequencing was drawn from every dose cohort at baseline, at cycle 4 day 1 and at cycle 7 day 1. Samples were obtained from an open-label, multicenter, first-in-human phase I dose-escalation trial of ivuxolimab. The trial enrolled adults with locally advanced or metastatic head and neck squamous cell, hepatocellular, melanoma or renal cell carcinoma. Before TCR sequencing, CD4+ T cells and CD8+ T cells were sorted from peripheral blood as separate populations.

From cysteine to phenylalanine, the CDR3 is 14 amino acids long. Only the CDR3 DNA is retained, 42 bases long and in frame from the first base. In the germline V gene, CDR1 corresponds to MNHEY and CDR2 to SVGAGI. Study-wide findings and limitations: Clonal expansion of both CD4+ and CD8+ blood T cells was observed from baseline to week 6 at doses 0.1 to 3.0 mg/kg. On average, CD8+ T cells showed more expanded clones than CD4+ T cells after ivuxolimab. Low levels of normalized T-cell clonal expansion were also seen in some patients who did not respond. The antigen specificity of the peripheral T cells that underwent clonal expansion was not determined. In the 0.1-3.0 mg/kg groups, partial responders had among the lowest normalized peripheral clonal expansion, particularly in CD8+ T cells.

The V gene is TRBV6-5 and the J gene is TRBJ2-5; TRBD1 is a possible D gene, resting on 5 matching bases. The J call is doubtful: the DNA matches TRBJ2-7 better. This receptor was taken from an adult with an advanced solid tumor such as melanoma, head and neck, liver or kidney cancer. Sequenced material: CD4+ or CD8+ T cells sorted from blood, taken in a trial of the OX40 agonist ivuxolimab. The CDR3 region reads CASNPGQGPYEQYF. In nucleotide form, the sequence is TGTGCCAGCAACCCCGGGCAGGGCCCCTACGAGCAGTACTTC.